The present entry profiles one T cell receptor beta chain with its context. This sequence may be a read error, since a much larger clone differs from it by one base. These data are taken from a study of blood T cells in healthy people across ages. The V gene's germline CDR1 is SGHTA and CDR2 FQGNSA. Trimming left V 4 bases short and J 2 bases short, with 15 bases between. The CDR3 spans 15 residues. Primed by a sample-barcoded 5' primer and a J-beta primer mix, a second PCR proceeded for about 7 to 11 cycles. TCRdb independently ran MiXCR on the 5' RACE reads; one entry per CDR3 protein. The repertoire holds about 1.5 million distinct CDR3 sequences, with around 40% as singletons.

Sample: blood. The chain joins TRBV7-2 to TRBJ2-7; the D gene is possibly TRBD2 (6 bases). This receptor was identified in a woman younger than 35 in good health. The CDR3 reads CASSWGGTATYEQYF. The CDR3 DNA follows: TGTGCCAGCAGCTGGGGCGGGACCGCCACCTACGAGCAGTACTTC.